This is a list of T cell receptor beta chains from one sample in a study of blood T cell repertoires in COVID-19. Clones were read by immunoSEQ multiplex PCR, and TCRdb kept only the in-frame ones, dropping some. The sample yields 200,000 to 250,000 clones, under 90% seen once. The sample comprised peripheral blood. The receptors here all came from an elderly woman with active or convalescent COVID-19. Both conserved end residues are part of each CDR3. A D gene is named only where the DNA matches it firmly. Not every row has a clone size; where given, it reads once, few, many or a size class.

v_call	d_call	cdr3_length	clone_size	j_call	cdr3_aa	cdr3_nt
TRBV6-5	TRBD1	13	NA	TRBJ1-1	CASSAGQWADAFF	TGTGCCAGCAGCGCGGGACAGTGGGCTGACGCTTTCTTT
TRBV6-6	NA	15	once	TRBJ2-6	CASSRLAAGANVLTF	TGTGCCAGCAGCCGCCTGGCAGCTGGGGCCAACGTCCTGACTTTC
TRBV19	NA	15	NA	TRBJ1-2	CASSIGGAYNYGYTF	TGTGCCAGTAGTATAGGAGGAGCCTATAACTATGGCTACACCTTC
TRBV7-2	NA	12	few	TRBJ2-7	CASTLGVYEQYF	TGTGCCAGCACCCTAGGAGTCTACGAGCAGTACTTC
TRBV7-2	NA	14	NA	TRBJ2-3	CASSLGTATDTQYF	TGTGCCAGCAGCTTAGGGACAGCTACAGATACGCAGTATTTT
TRBV7-9	TRBD1	16	NA	TRBJ1-1	CASSLLGGTENTEAFF	TGTGCCAGCAGCTTACTGGGCGGGACAGAGAACACTGAAGCTTTCTTT
TRBV3-1/TRBV3-2	TRBD2	17	once	TRBJ2-5	CASSPGLAGATKETQYF	TGTGCCAGCAGCCCCGGACTAGCGGGGGCAACAAAAGAGACCCAGTACTTC
TRBV7-9	TRBD2	17	NA	TRBJ2-5	CASSLGQSTSGRETQYF	TGTGCCAGCAGCTTGGGCCAGTCGACTAGCGGGCGTGAGACCCAGTACTTC
TRBV7-8	TRBD2	15	NA	TRBJ2-1	CASSLGGGAGNEQFF	TGTGCCAGCAGCTTAGGCGGGGGGGCGGGTAATGAGCAGTTCTTC
TRBV5-1	NA	14	NA	TRBJ1-1	CASTKRGGNTEAFF	TGCGCCAGCACCAAAAGGGGTGGGAACACTGAAGCTTTCTTT
TRBV28	NA	13	once	TRBJ1-6	CASSPPTGKPLHF	TGTGCCAGCAGTCCACCAACAGGGAAGCCCCTCCACTTT
TRBV27	TRBD1	14	NA	TRBJ2-1	CASRRQGKSDEQFF	TGTGCCAGCAGGCGACAGGGTAAGAGCGATGAGCAGTTCTTC
TRBV7-2	TRBD1	14	NA	TRBJ1-2	CASSPRQGWRGYTF	TGTGCCAGCAGCCCCCGACAGGGGTGGCGTGGCTACACCTTC
TRBV27	NA	14	once	TRBJ1-1	CASSFHHMNTEAFF	TGTGCCAGCAGTTTTCACCACATGAACACTGAAGCTTTCTTT
TRBV11-3	NA	13	NA	TRBJ2-7	CASSNRESYEQYF	TGTGCCAGCAGCAACAGGGAATCCTACGAGCAGTACTTC
TRBV27	NA	14	NA	TRBJ1-5	CASRRQGMGKPQHF	TGTGCCAGCAGACGCCAGGGGATGGGAAAGCCCCAGCATTTT
TRBV6-2/TRBV6-3	TRBD1	14	NA	TRBJ2-5	CASSNSDREETQYF	TGTGCCAGCAGTAACTCGGACAGGGAGGAGACCCAGTACTTC
TRBV2	NA	15	few	TRBJ1-3	CASSGSSASGNTIYF	TGTGCCAGCAGTGGGAGTTCCGCCTCTGGAAACACCATATATTTT
TRBV27	TRBD1	18	few	TRBJ1-6	CASSSREGTGRTNSPLHF	TGTGCCAGCAGTTCTCGGGAAGGGACAGGGAGGACGAATTCACCCCTCCACTTT
TRBV5-1	TRBD1	16	NA	TRBJ1-6	CASSLGQGITNSPLHF	TGCGCCAGCAGCTTGGGACAGGGTATCACTAATTCACCCCTCCACTTT